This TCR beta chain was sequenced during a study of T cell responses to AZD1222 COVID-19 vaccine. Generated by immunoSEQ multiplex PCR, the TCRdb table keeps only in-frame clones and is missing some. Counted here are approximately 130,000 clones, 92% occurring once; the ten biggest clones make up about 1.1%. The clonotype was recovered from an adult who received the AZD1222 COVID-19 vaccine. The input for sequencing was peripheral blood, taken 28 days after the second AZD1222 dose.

CDR3 region: CASSWGYANTGELFF. The CDR3 nucleotides are TGTGCCAGCAGTTGGGGGTACGCGAACACCGGGGAGCTGTTTTTT. The chain couples TRBV27 to TRBJ2-2, with D possibly called TRBD1 or TRBD2 (5 bases each). Trimming left V 4 bases short and J 0 bases short, with 9 bases between. In germline, CDR1 is MNHEY, CDR2 SMNVEV (reference sequence). The CDR3 covers 15 residues.